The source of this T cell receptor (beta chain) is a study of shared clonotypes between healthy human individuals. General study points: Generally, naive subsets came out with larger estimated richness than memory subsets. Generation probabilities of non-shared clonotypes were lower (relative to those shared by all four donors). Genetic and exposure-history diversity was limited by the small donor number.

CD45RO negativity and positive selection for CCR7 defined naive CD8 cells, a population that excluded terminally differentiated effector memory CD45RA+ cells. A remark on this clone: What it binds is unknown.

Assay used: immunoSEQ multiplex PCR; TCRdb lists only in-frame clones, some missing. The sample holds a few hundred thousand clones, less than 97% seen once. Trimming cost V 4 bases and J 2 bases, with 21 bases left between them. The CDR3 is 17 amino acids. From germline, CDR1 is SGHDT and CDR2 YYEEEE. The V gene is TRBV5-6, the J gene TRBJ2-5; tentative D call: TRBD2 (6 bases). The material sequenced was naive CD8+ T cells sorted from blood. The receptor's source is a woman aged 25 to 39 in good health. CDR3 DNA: TGTGCCAGCAGCCTAAACGGAATGGCGGGAACTCAAGAGACCCAGTACTTC. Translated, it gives CASSLNGMAGTQETQYF.